This record looks at one T cell receptor (beta chain) sequence and its context. The CDR3 consists of 14 residues. Germline CDR1 reads LNHDA; CDR2 reads SQIVND (reference sequence). Unmatched junction bases numbered 3, after V lost 5 bases and J lost 4 bases. The data belong to a study of blood T cell repertoires in COVID-19. Assay: immunoSEQ multiplex PCR; the TCRdb copy retains only in-frame clones and omits some. Among fewer than 200,000 clones, about 87% were seen once, and the ten largest hold about 12%. The clonotype was recovered from a woman aged 70 to 79 with COVID-19, enrolled during active disease. This chain uses TRBV19 with TRBJ1-1, with 11 bases identical to TRBD1. The sequenced sample was peripheral blood. CDR3 nucleotide sequence: TGTGCCAGTAGTGTGGGACAGGGGGTCACTGAAGCTTTCTTT. The encoded protein is CASSVGQGVTEAFF.